These T cell receptor beta chains were read from a single sample in a study of cytomegalovirus exposure and HLA in healthy donors. Sequencing used immunoSEQ multiplex PCR; TCRdb keeps in-frame clones, though not all of them. This table holds roughly 53,000 clones. The sample was PBMCs. The receptor source for this set is a female donor in good health and CMV-seronegative. CDR3s leave out the opening cysteine and the closing phenylalanine or tryptophan. Fields, in order: V gene, D gene, CDR3 protein. D genes are given only for firm matches.

V gene: TRBV5-6
D gene: TRBD2
CDR3 protein: ASSSLAGGEEQY

V gene: TRBV5-6
D gene: TRBD2
CDR3 protein: ASSFAGVTNTGELF

V gene: TRBV29-1
D gene: TRBD1
CDR3 protein: SVGQGGGKAF

V gene: TRBV20-1
D gene: -
CDR3 protein: SAGLSETQY

V gene: TRBV5-6
D gene: TRBD1
CDR3 protein: ASSAAPGGRGEKLF

V gene: TRBV19
D gene: TRBD1
CDR3 protein: ASKGQHNYGYT

V gene: TRBV9
D gene: TRBD2
CDR3 protein: ASFPGLVASNTGELF

V gene: TRBV6-5
D gene: TRBD1
CDR3 protein: ASGVTGTQPQH

V gene: TRBV6-1
D gene: -
CDR3 protein: ASSEPESPLH

V gene: TRBV18
D gene: TRBD1
CDR3 protein: ASSPSRGRTDTQY

V gene: TRBV21-1
D gene: -
CDR3 protein: ASSKIAGYNSPLH

V gene: TRBV5-1
D gene: -
CDR3 protein: ASRGGVGSKGDEQY

V gene: TRBV18
D gene: TRBD1
CDR3 protein: ASSPSGDRDRGYT

V gene: TRBV19
D gene: -
CDR3 protein: ASRPPGGNYGYT

V gene: TRBV6-1
D gene: -
CDR3 protein: ASSTGPVGYEQY

V gene: TRBV7-3
D gene: -
CDR3 protein: ASSPTAARTSGNTEAF

V gene: TRBV29-1
D gene: -
CDR3 protein: SIIRGLNTEAF

V gene: TRBV2
D gene: -
CDR3 protein: ASEENTEAF

V gene: TRBV19
D gene: TRBD2
CDR3 protein: ASSMRTSGDNEQF

V gene: TRBV7-7
D gene: TRBD2
CDR3 protein: ASSPWEGADEQF

V gene: TRBV5-1
D gene: -
CDR3 protein: ASSLGSTGNTEAF